The present entry profiles one T cell receptor (beta chain) with its context. Germline CDR1 and CDR2: LNHDA and SQIVND (reference sequence). Deletions cut 8 bases from V and 2 bases from J, with 13 bases between. The CDR3 has 13 amino acids. Original processing notes: For nucleated cells, counts were estimated from reference gene primer amplification. Measured with immunoSEQ multiplex PCR; TCRdb has only the in-frame clones, and not every one. The D gene and trimming were derived from the DNA, and the V and J assignments and clone size from that table. This repertoire shows 90,000 or so clones, over 75% found once; its top ten account for about a sixth. The sample comes from a study of blood T cell repertoires in COVID-19. The overall study: Acute-phase and convalescent COVID-19 samples originated in the United States, Italy and Spain. From T cells, B-cell-depleted T cells, or PBMCs came the material, which was cDNA or gDNA.

The chain links TRBV19 to TRBJ2-7, with D possibly matching TRBD1 (6 bases). The specimen was peripheral blood. The receptor comes from a human donor in a cohort sampled during active COVID-19. The chain's CDR3 is CASQTRGTYEQYF. The DNA of the CDR3 is TGTGCCAGTCAAACCAGGGGTACCTACGAGCAGTACTTC.